Below are 10 T cell receptor beta chains sequenced from a single sample in a study of blood T cell repertoires in COVID-19. Method: immunoSEQ multiplex PCR; TCRdb's copy keeps in-frame clones and lacks some. This table has 250,000 to 300,000 clones, around 90% appearing once. Source material: PBMCs or T cells enriched from blood (not recorded which). The receptors were sampled from a woman aged 25 to 39 who had recovered from COVID-19.

The rearrangement joins TRBV24-1 to TRBJ2-7, with D uncertain. Germline V CDR1 and CDR2: KGHDR, SFDVKD. Trimming left V 3 bases short and J 0 bases short, with 11 bases between. The CDR3 totals 15 residues. CDR3 residues: CATSDPDSSSYEQYF. CDR3 in DNA: TGTGCCACCAGTGATCCTGACTCGAGCTCCTACGAGCAGTACTTC.

The chain recombines TRBV30 with TRBJ1-3; TRBD1 matches 7 bases. The CDR3 extends over 15 amino acids. Germline CDR1 and CDR2: GTSNPN and SVGIG (reference sequence). V lost 2 bases and J lost 2; bases outside the gene matches: 6. The DNA for the CDR3 is TGTGCCTGGAGTACCGGGCAGGGGGCTGGAAACACCATATATTTT. This translates into CAWSTGQGAGNTIYF. Filled out from reference TRBV30 and TRBJ1-3, the complete variable domain reads SQTIHQWPATLVQPVGSPLSLECTVEGTSNPNLYWYRQAAGRGLQLLFYSVGIGQISSEVPQNLSASRPQDRQFILSSKKLLLSDSGFYLCAWSTGQGAGNTIYFGEGSWLTVV.

The J gene is TRBJ1-1, the V gene TRBV9; no firm D call. Germline lookup yields CDR1 SGDLS and CDR2 YYNGEE. This CDR3 is built from 13 residues. Trimming left V 0 bases short and J 7 bases short, with 10 bases between. CDR3 nucleotide sequence: TGTGCCAGCAGCGTAGGTGGTGAGGGTGAAGCTTTCTTT. Its protein is CASSVGGEGEAFF.

The J gene is TRBJ1-1, the V gene TRBV27; D is unresolved. The CDR3 is made up of 13 amino acids. Germline V gene sequence: CDR1 MNHEY, CDR2 SMNVEV (reference sequence). V was clipped by 0 bases and J by 1 base, with 3 bases between them. Here the CDR3 reads CASSLSKNTEAFF. The CDR3 coding sequence is TGTGCCAGCAGTTTATCCAAGAACACTGAAGCTTTCTTT.

The V and J genes are TRBV7-3 and TRBJ2-5; TRBD2 matches at 14 bases. The CDR3 sequence is 18 residues long. Germline V lookup: CDR1 SGHTA, CDR2 FQGTGA. Unmatched junction bases numbered 11, after V lost 3 bases and J lost 5 bases. The CDR3 coding sequence is TGTGCCAGCAGCTTCCGCCACGGGACTAGCGGGAGCGCCGAGACCCAGTACTTC. As protein: CASSFRHGTSGSAETQYF. Combining the CDR3 with reference TRBV7-3 and TRBJ2-5 gives the whole variable domain GAGVSQTPSNKVTEKGKYVELRCDPISGHTALYWYRQSLGQGPEFLIYFQGTGAADDSGLPNDRFFAVRPEGSVSTLKIQRTERGDSAVYLCASSFRHGTSGSAETQYFGPGTRLLVL.

V gene TRBV28 combines with J gene TRBJ1-5; 9 bases line up with TRBD1. The germline CDR1 and CDR2 sequences are MDHEN and SYDVKM. The junction had 4 bases not matched to a gene; V was cut back by 0 bases and J by 4 bases. The CDR3 is made up of 16 amino acids. The CDR3 nucleotides are TGTGCCAGCAGTTTATGGTCGGGACAGGGAAATCAGCCCCAGCATTTT. Its translation: CASSLWSGQGNQPQHF.

V is TRBV19 and J is TRBJ1-4; no clear D. Germline CDR1 and CDR2: LNHDA and SQIVND (reference sequence). V was pared by 4 bases and J by 7 bases, with 16 bases between. This CDR3 is 15 amino acids long. CDR3 in amino acids: CASSSIQMDGEKLFF. The CDR3 nucleotides are TGTGCCAGTAGTAGCATACAGATGGATGGTGAAAAACTGTTTTTT.

The rearrangement joins TRBV6-5 to TRBJ2-7; 12 positions match TRBD2. The CDR3 is 15 amino acids. J was trimmed by 4 bases and V by 0 bases; bases with no gene match: 1. Looked up from germline, CDR1 is MNHEY and CDR2 is SVGAGI. This CDR3 reads CASSYSGLAGYEQYF. As DNA, the CDR3 is TGTGCCAGCAGTTACTCAGGACTAGCGGGATACGAGCAGTACTTC.

The V gene is TRBV15, the J gene TRBJ1-5, with 9 bases fitting TRBD1. Looked up from germline, CDR1 is LNHNV and CDR2 is YYDKDF (reference sequence). There are 16 residues in the CDR3. V lost 1 base to trimming and J lost 3 bases; unmatched junction nucleotides: 4. The CDR3 coding sequence is TGTGCCACCAGCAGAGCCGGGACAGGGAACAATCAGCCCCAGCATTTT. Residues: CATSRAGTGNNQPQHF.

The genes are TRBV29-1 and TRBJ1-2; perhaps TRBD1 as D (6 bases). The V gene lost 1 base and the J gene lost 6 bases, with 18 bases spanning the gap. Germline CDR1 is SQVTM and CDR2 is ANQGSEA. The CDR3 has 15 amino acids. CDR3 sequence (DNA): TGCAGCGTTGAAGGTACGGTGGCGGGGGCGAATGGCTACACCTTC. Its translation is CSVEGTVAGANGYTF.